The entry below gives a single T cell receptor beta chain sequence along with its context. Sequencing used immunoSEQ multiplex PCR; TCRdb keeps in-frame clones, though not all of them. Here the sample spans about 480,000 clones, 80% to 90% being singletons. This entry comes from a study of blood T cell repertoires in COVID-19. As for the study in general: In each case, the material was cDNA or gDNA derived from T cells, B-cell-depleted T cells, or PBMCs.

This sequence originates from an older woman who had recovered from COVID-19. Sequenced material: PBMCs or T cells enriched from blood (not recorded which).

The CDR3 DNA reads TGCGCCAGCAGCCAAGTCGGGACAGACTATGGCTACACCTTC. It is translated as CASSQVGTDYGYTF. The chain is built from TRBV4-1 and TRBJ1-2; the match to TRBD1 covers 7 bases. Germline loops: CDR1 MGHRA, CDR2 YSYEKL. The ends lost 1 base at V and 3 bases at J; junction bases unmatched: 2. The CDR3 is made up of 14 amino acids.